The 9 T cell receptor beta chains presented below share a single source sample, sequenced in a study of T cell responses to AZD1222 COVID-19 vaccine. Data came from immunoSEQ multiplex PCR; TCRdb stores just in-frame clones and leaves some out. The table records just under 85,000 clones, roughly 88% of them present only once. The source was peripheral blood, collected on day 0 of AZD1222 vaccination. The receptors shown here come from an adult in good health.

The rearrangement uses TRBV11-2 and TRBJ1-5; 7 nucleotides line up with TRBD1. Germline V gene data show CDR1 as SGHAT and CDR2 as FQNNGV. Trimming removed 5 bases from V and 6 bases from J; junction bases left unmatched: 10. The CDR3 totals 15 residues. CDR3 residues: CASSPDRDIGQPQHF. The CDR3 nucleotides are TGTGCCAGCAGCCCCGACAGGGATATTGGTCAGCCCCAGCATTTT.

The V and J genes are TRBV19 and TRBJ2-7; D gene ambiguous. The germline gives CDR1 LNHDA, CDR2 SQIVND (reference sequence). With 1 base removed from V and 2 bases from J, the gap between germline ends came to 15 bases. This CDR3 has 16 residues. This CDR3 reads CASSIGSRDGPYEQYF. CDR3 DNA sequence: TGTGCCAGTAGTATAGGGAGCCGAGACGGGCCCTACGAGCAGTACTTC. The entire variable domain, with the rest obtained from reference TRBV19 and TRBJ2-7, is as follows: DGGITQSPKYLFRKEGQNVTLSCEQNLNHDAMYWYRQDPGQGLRLIYYSQIVNDFQKGDIAEGYSVSREKKESFPLTVTSAQKNPTAFYLCASSIGSRDGPYEQYFGPGTRLTVT.

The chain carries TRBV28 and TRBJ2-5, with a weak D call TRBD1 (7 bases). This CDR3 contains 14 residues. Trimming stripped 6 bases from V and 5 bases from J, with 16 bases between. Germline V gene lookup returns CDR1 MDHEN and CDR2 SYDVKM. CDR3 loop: CASRGRTGGETQYF. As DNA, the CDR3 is TGTGCCAGCAGGGGTAGGACAGGAGGGGAGACCCAGTACTTC.

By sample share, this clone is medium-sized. The CDR3 spells CASSATGEAFF. The CDR3 DNA is TGTGCCAGCAGCGCAACAGGGGAAGCTTTCTTT. The chain couples TRBV7-9 to TRBJ1-1; a possible D gene is TRBD1 (6 bases). There are 11 residues in the CDR3. Trimming took off 5 bases at V and 8 bases at J, with 9 bases between the two ends. Germline lookup yields CDR1 SEHNR and CDR2 FQNEAQ (reference sequence).

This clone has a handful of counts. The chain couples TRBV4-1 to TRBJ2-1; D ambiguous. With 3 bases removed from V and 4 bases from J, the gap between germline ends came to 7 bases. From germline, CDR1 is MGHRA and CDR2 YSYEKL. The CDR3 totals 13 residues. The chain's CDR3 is CASSHPTYNEQFF. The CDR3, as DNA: TGCGCCAGCAGCCACCCTACTTACAATGAGCAGTTCTTC.

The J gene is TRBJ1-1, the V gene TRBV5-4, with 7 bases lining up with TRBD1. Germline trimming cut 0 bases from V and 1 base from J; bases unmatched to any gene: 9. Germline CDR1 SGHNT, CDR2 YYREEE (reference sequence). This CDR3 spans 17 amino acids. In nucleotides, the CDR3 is TGTGCCAGCAGCTTGGGGCCGCTCAACAGGGGGAACACTGAAGCTTTCTTT. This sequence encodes CASSLGPLNRGNTEAFF.

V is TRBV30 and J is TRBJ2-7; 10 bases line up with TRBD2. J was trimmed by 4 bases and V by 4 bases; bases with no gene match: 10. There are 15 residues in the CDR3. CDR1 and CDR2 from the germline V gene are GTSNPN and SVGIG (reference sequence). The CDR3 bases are TGTGCCTGGACCAAAACTAGCGGGAAGGGGTACGAGCAGTACTTC. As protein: CAWTKTSGKGYEQYF.

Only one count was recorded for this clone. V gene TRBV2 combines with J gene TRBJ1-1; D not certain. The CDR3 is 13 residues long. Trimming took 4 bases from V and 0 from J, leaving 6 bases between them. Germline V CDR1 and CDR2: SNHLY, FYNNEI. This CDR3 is CASSGELNTEAFF. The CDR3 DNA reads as TGTGCCAGCAGTGGGGAACTGAACACTGAAGCTTTCTTT.

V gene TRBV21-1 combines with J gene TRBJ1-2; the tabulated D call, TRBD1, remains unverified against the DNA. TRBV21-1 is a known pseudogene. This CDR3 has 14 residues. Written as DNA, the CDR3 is TGTGCCAGCAGCAAAGTAGTGACAGGGGAGGGCTACACCTTC. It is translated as CASSKVVTGEGYTF.